This is a list of T cell receptor beta chains from one sample in a study of beta chain features in type 1 diabetes. Method: immunoSEQ multiplex PCR; TCRdb's copy keeps in-frame clones and lacks some. The sample holds 100,000 to 150,000 clones, approximately 15% seen once. Source material: central memory CD4+ T cells from blood. These receptors came from a man between 18 and 29 years old with type 1 diabetes. Both conserved end residues are part of each CDR3. The D gene is left open where the match is weak. The size entry is marked missing in some rows and otherwise reads once, few, many or a size class.

d_gene: NA; abundance: few; j_gene: TRBJ2-2; v_gene: TRBV15; CDR3aa: CATSRDRAPGELFF; CDR3nt: TGTGCCACCAGCAGAGACAGGGCTCCCGGGGAGCTGTTTTTT
d_gene: NA; abundance: few; j_gene: TRBJ2-5; v_gene: TRBV1; CDR3aa: CTSSPGSASRYQETQYF; CDR3nt: TGCACCAGCAGCCCAGGGTCGGCTAGCCGGTACCAAGAGACCCAGTACTTC
d_gene: TRBD1; abundance: NA; j_gene: TRBJ2-1; v_gene: TRBV5-4; CDR3aa: CASSADRGIFYNEQFF; CDR3nt: TGTGCCAGCAGCGCGGACAGGGGGATTTTCTACAATGAGCAGTTCTTC
d_gene: TRBD2; abundance: once; j_gene: TRBJ2-5; v_gene: TRBV5-1; CDR3aa: CASSPDSGSQETQYF; CDR3nt: TGCGCCAGCAGCCCTGATAGCGGGAGTCAAGAGACCCAGTACTTC
d_gene: NA; abundance: few; j_gene: TRBJ1-2; v_gene: TRBV28; CDR3aa: CASTIPVSHGYGYTF; CDR3nt: TGTGCCAGCACCATCCCTGTCAGCCATGGCTATGGCTACACCTTC
d_gene: NA; abundance: few; j_gene: TRBJ2-7; v_gene: TRBV7-2; CDR3aa: CASSNDHGYEQYF; CDR3nt: TGTGCCAGCAGTAACGATCACGGCTACGAGCAGTACTTC
d_gene: TRBD1; abundance: NA; j_gene: TRBJ2-3; v_gene: TRBV2; CDR3aa: CASRGTGPGTQYF; CDR3nt: TGTGCCAGCAGGGGGACAGGACCGGGTACGCAGTATTTT
d_gene: TRBD2; abundance: NA; j_gene: TRBJ2-7; v_gene: TRBV6-5; CDR3aa: CAGAGHYEQYF; CDR3nt: TGTGCCGGAGCGGGGCACTACGAGCAGTACTTC
d_gene: NA; abundance: many; j_gene: TRBJ2-1; v_gene: TRBV5-6; CDR3aa: CASSLNNEQFF; CDR3nt: TGTGCCAGCAGCCTCAACAATGAGCAGTTCTTC
d_gene: NA; abundance: many; j_gene: TRBJ1-1; v_gene: TRBV15; CDR3aa: CATSAGAGLRAFF; CDR3nt: TGTGCCACCAGCGCTGGGGCAGGGCTTCGAGCTTTCTTT
d_gene: NA; abundance: few; j_gene: TRBJ2-6; v_gene: TRBV5-8; CDR3aa: CASTAPGTPEVGANVLTF; CDR3nt: TGTGCCAGCACCGCACCCGGGACTCCTGAGGTAGGGGCCAACGTCCTGACTTTC
d_gene: NA; abundance: NA; j_gene: TRBJ1-2; v_gene: TRBV4-1; CDR3aa: CASSLLGAGYGYTF; CDR3nt: TGCGCCAGCAGCCTCTTGGGGGCTGGCTATGGCTACACCTTC
d_gene: NA; abundance: few; j_gene: TRBJ2-5; v_gene: TRBV18; CDR3aa: CASSPQETQYF; CDR3nt: TGTGCCAGCTCACCTCAAGAGACCCAGTACTTC
d_gene: TRBD1; abundance: few; j_gene: TRBJ2-3; v_gene: TRBV19; CDR3aa: CASSLPGQGTDTQYF; CDR3nt: TGTGCCAGTAGTCTCCCGGGACAGGGGACAGATACGCAGTATTTT
d_gene: NA; abundance: few; j_gene: TRBJ2-3; v_gene: TRBV6-1; CDR3aa: CASSDPYTDTQYF; CDR3nt: TGTGCCAGCAGTGACCCTTACACAGATACGCAGTATTTT
d_gene: NA; abundance: NA; j_gene: TRBJ1-2; v_gene: TRBV30; CDR3aa: CAWSPGTSYGYTF; CDR3nt: TGTGCCTGGAGTCCCGGGACATCTTATGGCTACACCTTC
d_gene: NA; abundance: few; j_gene: TRBJ2-5; v_gene: TRBV2; CDR3aa: CASLQETQYF; CDR3nt: TGTGCCAGTCTCCAAGAGACCCAGTACTTC
d_gene: NA; abundance: many; j_gene: TRBJ2-1; v_gene: TRBV4-3; CDR3aa: CASSRTSYNEQFF; CDR3nt: TGCGCCAGCAGCCGAACCTCCTACAATGAGCAGTTCTTC
d_gene: NA; abundance: NA; j_gene: TRBJ2-1; v_gene: TRBV15; CDR3aa: CATSRARLSSNEQFF; CDR3nt: TGTGCCACCAGCAGAGCCAGGTTGAGCTCCAATGAGCAGTTCTTC
d_gene: NA; abundance: NA; j_gene: TRBJ1-4; v_gene: TRBV7-6; CDR3aa: CASSSGGSTNEKLFF; CDR3nt: TGTGCCAGCAGCTCAGGAGGATCAACTAATGAAAAACTGTTTTTT
d_gene: NA; abundance: few; j_gene: TRBJ2-1; v_gene: TRBV6-5; CDR3aa: CASSRGNEQFF; CDR3nt: TGTGCCAGCAGTCGGGGCAATGAGCAGTTCTTC
d_gene: NA; abundance: NA; j_gene: TRBJ1-2; v_gene: TRBV12-5; CDR3aa: CASGLVPSFYGYTF; CDR3nt: TGTGCTAGTGGTTTGGTACCCAGCTTCTATGGCTACACCTTC
d_gene: TRBD1; abundance: few; j_gene: TRBJ2-1; v_gene: TRBV2; CDR3aa: CASRPGQGYNEQFF; CDR3nt: TGTGCCAGCAGACCTGGACAGGGTTACAATGAGCAGTTCTTC
d_gene: NA; abundance: NA; j_gene: TRBJ2-7; v_gene: TRBV7-7; CDR3aa: CASSLGAGTTYEQYF; CDR3nt: TGTGCTAGCAGCCTAGGTGCAGGGACCACCTACGAGCAGTACTTC
d_gene: NA; abundance: NA; j_gene: TRBJ2-3; v_gene: TRBV7-3; CDR3aa: CASSLDTQYF; CDR3nt: TGTGCCAGCAGCTTAGATACGCAGTATTTT
d_gene: NA; abundance: few; j_gene: TRBJ2-7; v_gene: TRBV9; CDR3aa: CASSVLGRDYEQYF; CDR3nt: TGTGCCAGCAGCGTCCTAGGACGGGACTACGAGCAGTACTTC
d_gene: NA; abundance: few; j_gene: TRBJ2-3; v_gene: TRBV4-3; CDR3aa: CASKPGYDTDTQYF; CDR3nt: TGCGCCAGCAAGCCGGGTTACGACACAGATACGCAGTATTTT
d_gene: NA; abundance: few; j_gene: TRBJ2-5; v_gene: TRBV6-5; CDR3aa: CASSYSSETQYF; CDR3nt: TGTGCCAGCAGTTACTCGAGTGAGACCCAGTACTTC
d_gene: TRBD1; abundance: NA; j_gene: TRBJ1-1; v_gene: TRBV28; CDR3aa: CASSRGNARTEAFF; CDR3nt: TGTGCCAGTTCCAGGGGGAACGCGCGGACTGAAGCTTTCTTT
d_gene: TRBD2; abundance: NA; j_gene: TRBJ2-7; v_gene: TRBV7-9; CDR3aa: CASSPPPRGGAYEQYF; CDR3nt: TGTGCCAGCAGTCCCCCTCCTCGCGGGGGGGCCTACGAGCAGTACTTC
d_gene: TRBD1; abundance: few; j_gene: TRBJ1-2; v_gene: TRBV6-5; CDR3aa: CASSNPGQGRGYTF; CDR3nt: TGTGCCAGCAGTAACCCGGGACAGGGGAGAGGCTACACCTTC
d_gene: NA; abundance: few; j_gene: TRBJ2-1; v_gene: TRBV19; CDR3aa: CASSRVFF; CDR3nt: TGTGCCAGTAGTAGGGTGTTCTTC
d_gene: NA; abundance: many; j_gene: TRBJ2-2; v_gene: TRBV10-3; CDR3aa: CAIREELAAGELFF; CDR3nt: TGTGCCATCAGGGAGGAGCTAGCCGCCGGGGAGCTGTTTTTT
d_gene: NA; abundance: many; j_gene: TRBJ2-3; v_gene: TRBV7-2; CDR3aa: CASSLAGSTDTQYF; CDR3nt: TGTGCCAGCAGCTTGGCGGGAAGCACAGATACGCAGTATTTT
d_gene: NA; abundance: few; j_gene: TRBJ2-3; v_gene: TRBV19; CDR3aa: CASSEGGPYTDTQYF; CDR3nt: TGTGCCAGTAGTGAGGGGGGCCCATATACAGATACGCAGTATTTT
d_gene: NA; abundance: few; j_gene: TRBJ2-5; v_gene: TRBV30; CDR3aa: CAWSPGIETQYF; CDR3nt: TGTGCCTGGAGTCCCGGGATAGAGACCCAGTACTTC
d_gene: NA; abundance: many; j_gene: TRBJ2-1; v_gene: TRBV14; CDR3aa: CASSQELRGEQFF; CDR3nt: TGTGCCAGCAGCCAAGAGCTCCGAGGGGAGCAGTTCTTC
d_gene: NA; abundance: few; j_gene: TRBJ1-1; v_gene: TRBV29-1; CDR3aa: CSVDGGGGMNTEAFF; CDR3nt: TGCAGCGTTGATGGGGGTGGGGGGATGAACACTGAAGCTTTCTTT
d_gene: TRBD2; abundance: NA; j_gene: TRBJ2-7; v_gene: TRBV28; CDR3aa: CASSPGGEDGPYEQYF; CDR3nt: TGTGCCAGCAGCCCGGGGGGTGAGGACGGTCCCTACGAGCAGTACTTC
d_gene: NA; abundance: few; j_gene: TRBJ2-1; v_gene: TRBV9; CDR3aa: CASSVGPVGNEQFF; CDR3nt: TGTGCCAGCAGCGTGGGACCCGTGGGGAATGAGCAGTTCTTC
d_gene: NA; abundance: NA; j_gene: TRBJ2-1; v_gene: TRBV11-2; CDR3aa: CASSFLSSYNEQFF; CDR3nt: TGTGCCAGCAGCTTTCTCTCCTCCTACAATGAGCAGTTCTTC
d_gene: TRBD1; abundance: few; j_gene: TRBJ1-5; v_gene: TRBV6-6; CDR3aa: CASKRQGVKEPQHF; CDR3nt: TGTGCCAGCAAGCGACAGGGCGTTAAGGAGCCCCAGCATTTT
d_gene: NA; abundance: NA; j_gene: TRBJ2-3; v_gene: TRBV10-3; CDR3aa: CAIKGSPEDTQYF; CDR3nt: TGTGCCATCAAGGGTAGTCCGGAGGATACGCAGTATTTT
d_gene: NA; abundance: NA; j_gene: TRBJ2-3; v_gene: TRBV6-5; CDR3aa: CASSYRGPSTDTQYF; CDR3nt: TGTGCCAGCAGTTACCGGGGGCCATCCACAGATACGCAGTATTTT
d_gene: NA; abundance: NA; j_gene: TRBJ2-5; v_gene: TRBV25-1; CDR3aa: CASQMGTVQETQYF; CDR3nt: TGTGCCAGCCAAATGGGAACAGTACAAGAGACCCAGTACTTC
d_gene: TRBD1; abundance: NA; j_gene: TRBJ2-5; v_gene: TRBV29-1; CDR3aa: CSVFSPGGRGKTQYF; CDR3nt: TGCAGCGTTTTTTCCCCAGGGGGAAGAGGAAAGACCCAGTACTTC
d_gene: NA; abundance: NA; j_gene: TRBJ1-1; v_gene: TRBV2; CDR3aa: CASKEGDTRMF; CDR3nt: TGTGCCAGCAAGGAAGGGGACACAAGAATGTTT
d_gene: NA; abundance: few; j_gene: TRBJ1-5; v_gene: TRBV15; CDR3aa: CATSTGWNQPQHF; CDR3nt: TGTGCCACCAGTACAGGATGGAATCAGCCCCAGCATTTT
d_gene: TRBD2; abundance: NA; j_gene: TRBJ2-3; v_gene: TRBV14; CDR3aa: CASSPPGGTDLHTQYF; CDR3nt: TGTGCCAGCAGCCCACCGGGGGGGACCGACCTCCATACGCAGTATTTT
d_gene: NA; abundance: few; j_gene: TRBJ2-7; v_gene: TRBV14; CDR3aa: CASSSQNNRPDF; CDR3nt: TGTGCCAGCAGCTCCCAAAACAACAGGCCGGACTTC
d_gene: NA; abundance: many; j_gene: TRBJ2-1; v_gene: TRBV7-3; CDR3aa: CASSLYDNEQFF; CDR3nt: TGTGCCAGCAGCTTATATGACAATGAGCAGTTCTTC
d_gene: NA; abundance: NA; j_gene: TRBJ2-7; v_gene: TRBV6-4; CDR3aa: CASTEDRMTTYEQYF; CDR3nt: TGTGCCAGCACTGAAGACAGAATGACAACCTACGAGCAGTACTTC
d_gene: NA; abundance: few; j_gene: TRBJ2-7; v_gene: TRBV29-1; CDR3aa: CGVQTPASSYEQYF; CDR3nt: TGCGGCGTCCAAACTCCTGCCAGCTCCTACGAGCAGTACTTC
d_gene: NA; abundance: many; j_gene: TRBJ2-1; v_gene: TRBV9; CDR3aa: CASAKDPSGVEQFF; CDR3nt: TGTGCCAGCGCGAAGGACCCGTCGGGCGTAGAGCAGTTCTTC
d_gene: TRBD1; abundance: few; j_gene: TRBJ1-1; v_gene: TRBV29-1; CDR3aa: CSGETGGNTEAFF; CDR3nt: TGCAGCGGAGAGACAGGGGGGAACACTGAAGCTTTCTTT